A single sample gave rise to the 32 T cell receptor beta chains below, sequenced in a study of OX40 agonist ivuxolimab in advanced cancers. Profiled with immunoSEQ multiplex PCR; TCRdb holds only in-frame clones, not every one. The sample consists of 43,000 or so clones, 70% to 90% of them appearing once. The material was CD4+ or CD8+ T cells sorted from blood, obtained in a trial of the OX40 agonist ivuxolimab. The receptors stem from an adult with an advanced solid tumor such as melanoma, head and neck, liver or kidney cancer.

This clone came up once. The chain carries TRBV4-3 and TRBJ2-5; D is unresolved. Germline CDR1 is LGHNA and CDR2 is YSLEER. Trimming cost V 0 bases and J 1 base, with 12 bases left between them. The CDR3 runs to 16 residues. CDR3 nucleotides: TGCGCCAGCAGCCAAGATCCTATAAGGCCCCAAGAGACCCAGTACTTC. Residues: CASSQDPIRPQETQYF.

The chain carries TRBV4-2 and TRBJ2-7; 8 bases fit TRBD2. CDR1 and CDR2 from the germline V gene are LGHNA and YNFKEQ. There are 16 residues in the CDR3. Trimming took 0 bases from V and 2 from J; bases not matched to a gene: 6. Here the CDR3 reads CASSQEEAGAPYEQYF. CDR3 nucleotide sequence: TGTGCCAGCAGCCAAGAGGAAGCGGGGGCCCCCTACGAGCAGTACTTC.

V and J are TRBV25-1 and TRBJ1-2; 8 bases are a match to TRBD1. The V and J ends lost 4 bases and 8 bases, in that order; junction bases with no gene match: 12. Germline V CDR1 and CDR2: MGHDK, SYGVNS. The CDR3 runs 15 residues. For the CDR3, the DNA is TGTGCCAGCAGTGTTTTGCGTCAGGGGGCGAAGGGCTACACCTTC. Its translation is CASSVLRQGAKGYTF.

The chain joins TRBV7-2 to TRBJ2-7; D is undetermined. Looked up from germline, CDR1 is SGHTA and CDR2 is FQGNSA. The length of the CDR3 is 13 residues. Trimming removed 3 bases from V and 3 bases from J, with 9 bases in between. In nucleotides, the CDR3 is TGTGCCAGCAGCTTTGACCTTGGCTACGAGCAGTACTTC. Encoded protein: CASSFDLGYEQYF.

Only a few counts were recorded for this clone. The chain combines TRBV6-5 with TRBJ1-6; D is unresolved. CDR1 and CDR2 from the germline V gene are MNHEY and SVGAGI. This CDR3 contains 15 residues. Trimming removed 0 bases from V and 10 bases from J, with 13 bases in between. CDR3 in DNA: TGTGCCAGCAGTTACTCGAAGCGAAAGGGATCACCCCTCCACTTT. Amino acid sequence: CASSYSKRKGSPLHF.

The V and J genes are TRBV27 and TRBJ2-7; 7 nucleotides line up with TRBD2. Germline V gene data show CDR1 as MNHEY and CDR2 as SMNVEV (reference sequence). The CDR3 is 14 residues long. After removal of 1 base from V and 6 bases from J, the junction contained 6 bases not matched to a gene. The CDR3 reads CASSLFGLGGEQYF. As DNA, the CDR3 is TGTGCCAGCAGTTTATTCGGACTAGGCGGCGAGCAGTACTTC.

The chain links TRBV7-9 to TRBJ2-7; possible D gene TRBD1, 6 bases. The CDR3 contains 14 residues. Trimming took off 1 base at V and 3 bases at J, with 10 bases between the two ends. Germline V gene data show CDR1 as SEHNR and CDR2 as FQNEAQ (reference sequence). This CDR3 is CASSLGTGYYEQYF. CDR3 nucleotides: TGTGCCAGCAGCTTAGGCACAGGGTACTACGAGCAGTACTTC.

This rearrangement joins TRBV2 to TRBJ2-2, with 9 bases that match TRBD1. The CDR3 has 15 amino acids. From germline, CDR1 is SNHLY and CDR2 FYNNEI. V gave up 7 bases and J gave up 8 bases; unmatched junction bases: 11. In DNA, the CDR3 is TGTGCCAGCAAACAGGACAGGGGAAGAGATGGGGAGCTGTTTTTT. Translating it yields CASKQDRGRDGELFF.

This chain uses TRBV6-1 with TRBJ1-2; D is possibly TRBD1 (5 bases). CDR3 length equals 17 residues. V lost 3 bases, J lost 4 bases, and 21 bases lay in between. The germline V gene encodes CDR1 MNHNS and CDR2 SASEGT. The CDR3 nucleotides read TGTGCCAGCAGTGACCCTGCGGGGCGAAGGCCTTTCTATGGCTACACCTTC. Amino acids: CASSDPAGRRPFYGYTF.

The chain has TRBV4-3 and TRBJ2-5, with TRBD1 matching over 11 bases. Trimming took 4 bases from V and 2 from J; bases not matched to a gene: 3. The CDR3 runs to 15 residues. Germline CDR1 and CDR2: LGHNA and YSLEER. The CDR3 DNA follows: TGCGCCAGCAGCCCCCGGGACAGGGGGCAAGAGACCCAGTACTTC. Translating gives CASSPRDRGQETQYF.

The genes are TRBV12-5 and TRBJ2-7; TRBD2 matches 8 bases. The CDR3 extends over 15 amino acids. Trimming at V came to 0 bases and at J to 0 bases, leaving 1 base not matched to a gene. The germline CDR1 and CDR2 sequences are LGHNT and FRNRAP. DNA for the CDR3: TGTGCTAGTGGTTTGGTGCGGGAGGCCTCCTACGAGCAGTACTTC. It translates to CASGLVREASYEQYF.

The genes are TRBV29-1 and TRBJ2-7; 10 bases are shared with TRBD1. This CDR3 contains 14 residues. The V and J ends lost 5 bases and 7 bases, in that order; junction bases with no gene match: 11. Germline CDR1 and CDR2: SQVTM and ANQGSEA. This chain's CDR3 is CSVKRTGGFREQYF. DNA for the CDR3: TGCAGCGTTAAACGGACAGGGGGATTCAGGGAGCAGTACTTC.

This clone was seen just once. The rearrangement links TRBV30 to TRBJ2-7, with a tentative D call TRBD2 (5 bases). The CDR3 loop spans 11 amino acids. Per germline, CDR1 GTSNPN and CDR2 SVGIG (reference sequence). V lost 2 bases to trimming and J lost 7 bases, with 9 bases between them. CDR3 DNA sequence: TGTGCCTGGAGTCCTCCGGGGGAGCAGTACTTC. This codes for CAWSPPGEQYF.

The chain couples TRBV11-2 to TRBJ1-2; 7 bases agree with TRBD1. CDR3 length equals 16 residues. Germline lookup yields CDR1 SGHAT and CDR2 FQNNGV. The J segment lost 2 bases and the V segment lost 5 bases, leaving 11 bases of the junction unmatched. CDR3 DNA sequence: TGTGCCAGCAGCGAGCGACAGGGTCAAAGAAACTATGGCTACACCTTC. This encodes CASSERQGQRNYGYTF.

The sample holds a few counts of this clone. The CDR3 loop reads CASSRRGGTDTQYF. CDR3 in DNA: TGTGCCAGCTCAAGGAGGGGGGGCACAGATACGCAGTATTTT. This chain links TRBV27 with TRBJ2-3; possibly TRBD1 or TRBD2 for D (6 bases each). This CDR3 contains 14 residues. CDR1 is MNHEY, CDR2 SMNVEV, per germline (reference sequence). Deletions cut 8 bases from V and 1 base from J, with 13 bases between.

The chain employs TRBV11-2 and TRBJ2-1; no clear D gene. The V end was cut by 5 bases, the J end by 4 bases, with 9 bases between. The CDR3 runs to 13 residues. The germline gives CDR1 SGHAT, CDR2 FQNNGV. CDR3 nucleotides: TGTGCCAGCAGCCATCGGAGTTACAATGAGCAGTTCTTC. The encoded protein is CASSHRSYNEQFF.

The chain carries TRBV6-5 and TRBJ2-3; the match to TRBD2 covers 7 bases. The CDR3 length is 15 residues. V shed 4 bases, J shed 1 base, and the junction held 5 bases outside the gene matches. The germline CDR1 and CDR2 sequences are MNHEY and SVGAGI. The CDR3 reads CASSFRGGGTDTQYF. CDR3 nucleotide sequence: TGTGCCAGCAGTTTCCGCGGGGGAGGCACAGATACGCAGTATTTT.

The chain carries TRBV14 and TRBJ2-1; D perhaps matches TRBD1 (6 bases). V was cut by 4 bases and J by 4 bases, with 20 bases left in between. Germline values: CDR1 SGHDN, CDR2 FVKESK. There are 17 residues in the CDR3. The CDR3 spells CASSPRPDRTLYNEQFF. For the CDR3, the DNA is TGTGCCAGCAGCCCACGCCCCGACAGGACCCTGTACAATGAGCAGTTCTTC.

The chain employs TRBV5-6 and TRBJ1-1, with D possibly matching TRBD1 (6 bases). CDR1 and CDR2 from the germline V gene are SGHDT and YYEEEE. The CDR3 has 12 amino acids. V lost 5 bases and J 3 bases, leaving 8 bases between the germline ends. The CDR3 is CASRQGYTEAFF. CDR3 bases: TGTGCCAGCAGGCAGGGGTACACTGAAGCTTTCTTT.

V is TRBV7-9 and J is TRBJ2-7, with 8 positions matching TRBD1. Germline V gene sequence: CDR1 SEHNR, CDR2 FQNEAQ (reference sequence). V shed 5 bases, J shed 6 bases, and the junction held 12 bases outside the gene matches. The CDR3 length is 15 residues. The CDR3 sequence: CASSPLLGQVSEQYF. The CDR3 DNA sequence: TGTGCCAGCAGCCCGCTGTTGGGACAGGTGTCCGAGCAGTACTTC.

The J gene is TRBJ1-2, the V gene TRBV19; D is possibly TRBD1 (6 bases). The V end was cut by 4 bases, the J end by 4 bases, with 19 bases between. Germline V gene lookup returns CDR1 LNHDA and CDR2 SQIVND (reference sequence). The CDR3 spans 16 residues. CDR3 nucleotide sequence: TGTGCCAGTAGTACTAAAAACACAGGGTCTCGCTATGGCTACACCTTC. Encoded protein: CASSTKNTGSRYGYTF.

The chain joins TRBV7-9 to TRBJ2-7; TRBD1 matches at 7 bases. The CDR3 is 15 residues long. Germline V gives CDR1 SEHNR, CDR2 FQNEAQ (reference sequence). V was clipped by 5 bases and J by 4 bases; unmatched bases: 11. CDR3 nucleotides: TGTGCCAGCAGCCCCAACAGGGGACCGCTTTACGAGCAGTACTTC. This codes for CASSPNRGPLYEQYF.

This CDR3 is CASSPPGLRGSYEQYF. CDR3 in DNA: TGTGCCAGCAGCCCCCCGGGTCTCCGGGGATCCTACGAGCAGTACTTC. V and J are TRBV14 and TRBJ2-7; a possible D gene is TRBD2 (5 bases). Deletions cut 4 bases from V and 1 base from J, with 17 bases between. The CDR3 loop spans 16 amino acids. Germline CDR1 reads SGHDN; CDR2 reads FVKESK.

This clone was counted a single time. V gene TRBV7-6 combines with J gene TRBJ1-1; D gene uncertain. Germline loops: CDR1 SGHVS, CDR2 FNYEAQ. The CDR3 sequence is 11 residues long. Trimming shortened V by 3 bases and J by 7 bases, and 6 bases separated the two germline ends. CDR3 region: CASSFGVEAFF. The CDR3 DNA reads TGTGCCAGCAGCTTCGGAGTTGAAGCTTTCTTT.

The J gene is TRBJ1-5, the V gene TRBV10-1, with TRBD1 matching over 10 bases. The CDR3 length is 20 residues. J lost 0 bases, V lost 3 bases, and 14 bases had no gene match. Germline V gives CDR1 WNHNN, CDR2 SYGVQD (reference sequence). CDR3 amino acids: CASSDPRWRTGGDSNQPQHF. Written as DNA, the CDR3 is TGCGCCAGCAGTGATCCGCGTTGGAGGACAGGGGGGGATAGCAATCAGCCCCAGCATTTT.

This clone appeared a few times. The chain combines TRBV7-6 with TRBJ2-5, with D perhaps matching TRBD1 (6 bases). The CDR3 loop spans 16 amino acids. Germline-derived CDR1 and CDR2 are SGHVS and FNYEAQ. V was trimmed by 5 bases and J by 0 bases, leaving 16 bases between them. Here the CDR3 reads CASSNTVGGYQETQYF. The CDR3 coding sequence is TGTGCCAGCAGCAATACGGTAGGGGGATACCAAGAGACCCAGTACTTC.

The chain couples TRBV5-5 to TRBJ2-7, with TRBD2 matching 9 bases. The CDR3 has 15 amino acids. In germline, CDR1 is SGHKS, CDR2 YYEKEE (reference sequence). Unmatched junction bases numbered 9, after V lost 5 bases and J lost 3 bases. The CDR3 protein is CASSPVAGAVYEQYF. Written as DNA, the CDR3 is TGTGCCAGCAGTCCCGTAGCGGGGGCCGTCTACGAGCAGTACTTC.

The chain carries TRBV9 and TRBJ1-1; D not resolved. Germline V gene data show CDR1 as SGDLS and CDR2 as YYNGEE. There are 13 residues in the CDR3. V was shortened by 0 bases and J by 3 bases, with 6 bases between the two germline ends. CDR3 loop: CASSVGGYTEAFF. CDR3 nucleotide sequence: TGTGCCAGCAGCGTAGGAGGGTACACTGAAGCTTTCTTT.

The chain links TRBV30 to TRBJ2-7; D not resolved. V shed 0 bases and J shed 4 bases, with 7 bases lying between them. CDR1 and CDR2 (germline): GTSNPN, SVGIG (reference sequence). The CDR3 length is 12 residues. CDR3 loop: CAWSVGRYEQYF. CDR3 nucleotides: TGTGCCTGGAGTGTAGGGCGTTACGAGCAGTACTTC.

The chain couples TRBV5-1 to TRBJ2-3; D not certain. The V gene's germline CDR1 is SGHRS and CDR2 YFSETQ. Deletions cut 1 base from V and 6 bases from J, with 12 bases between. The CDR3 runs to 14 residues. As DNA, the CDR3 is TGCGCCAGCAGCTTGTCAAACCACGCTGATACGCAGTATTTT. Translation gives CASSLSNHADTQYF.

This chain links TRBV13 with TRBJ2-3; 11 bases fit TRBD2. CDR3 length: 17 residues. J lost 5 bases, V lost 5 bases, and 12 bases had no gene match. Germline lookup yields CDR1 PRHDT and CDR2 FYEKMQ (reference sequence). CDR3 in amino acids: CASSLAGGHNDLDTQYF. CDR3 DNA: TGTGCCAGCAGCCTAGCGGGAGGTCACAACGACCTAGATACGCAGTATTTT.

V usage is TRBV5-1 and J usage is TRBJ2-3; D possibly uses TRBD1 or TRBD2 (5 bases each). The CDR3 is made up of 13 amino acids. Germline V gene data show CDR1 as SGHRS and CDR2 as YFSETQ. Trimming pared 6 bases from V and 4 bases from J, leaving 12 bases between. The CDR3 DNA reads TGCGCCAGCACCTCGAGGGGCCCAGATACGCAGTATTTT. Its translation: CASTSRGPDTQYF.